The clone carrying this TCR beta chain occurred a few times. Its antigen is still unknown. Whereas donors were nominally healthy upon sampling, unrecorded immune exposures were probable. PCR used 60 Vbeta primers and 13 Jbeta primers. Here immunoSEQ multiplex PCR was the method, and the copy in TCRdb shows in-frame clones only, minus some. The table includes about 93,000 clones, roughly 60% detected once. The data were taken from a study of cytomegalovirus exposure and HLA in healthy donors. The CDR3 has 17 amino acids. V lost 4 bases, J lost 0 bases, and 18 bases lay in between. Per the germline V gene, CDR1 is LNHDA and CDR2 is SQIVND (reference sequence). Study-wide results and limits: Researchers counted 150 to 200 TCR beta chains as cytomegalovirus-associated.

The specimen was PBMCs. The genes are TRBV19 and TRBJ1-1, with D possibly TRBD1 on 5 matching bases. The TCR comes from a boy younger than 18 in good health and CMV-seropositive. CDR3 nucleotide sequence: TGTGCCAGTAGTAATAGTGGGGCCGGGGGTATGAACACTGAAGCTTTCTTT. Amino acid sequence: CASSNSGAGGMNTEAFF. The full variable domain, its missing parts supplied by reference TRBV19 and TRBJ1-1, is DGGITQSPKYLFRKEGQNVTLSCEQNLNHDAMYWYRQDPGQGLRLIYYSQIVNDFQKGDIAEGYSVSREKKESFPLTVTSAQKNPTAFYLCASSNSGAGGMNTEAFFGQGTRLTVV.